This T cell receptor beta chain was sequenced in a study of tumor and adjacent non-tumor tissue in lung cancer. Study at large: There were around eleven adenocarcinoma, a couple of squamous cell carcinoma and 1 small cell lung cancer cases. The patients, roughly 10 men and a few women, were roughly 30 to 80 with stage I to III disease. Whole-study results and caveats: Tumor repertoires had a smaller top 100 clone share than normal lung. Significantly higher TCR diversity was found in tumor than normal lung.

This CDR3 has 13 residues. V shed 4 bases and J shed 5 bases, with 12 bases lying between them. Germline V CDR1 and CDR2: SGHRS, YFSETQ. This clonotype came up many times. Its antigen is unknown. This sample's RNA came from whole unsorted tissue. The library came from three nested PCR rounds adapted from ARM-PCR protocols. TCRdb called the multiplex PCR reads again in MiXCR, with one record for every CDR3 protein. This sample has just over 200,000 distinct CDR3 sequences, with 70% to 75% found just once. V is TRBV5-1 and J is TRBJ1-1, with TRBD1 as a possible D gene (6 bases). Sample: lung tumor tissue. The source is a man between 60 and 75 years old with non-small cell lung cancer. Here the CDR3 reads CASSEGGGTEAFF. The CDR3 nucleotides are TGCGCCAGCAGCGAGGGGGGTGGAACTGAAGCTTTCTTT.